The entry below describes one T cell receptor (beta chain). No antigen is known for it. This sample is part of a study of cytomegalovirus exposure and HLA in healthy donors. V lost 3 bases to trimming and J lost 5 bases, with 8 bases between them. The CDR3 runs to 13 residues. Germline CDR1 and CDR2: KGHSH and LQKENI. It was with 60 Vbeta and 13 Jbeta primers that the PCR ran. Assay used: immunoSEQ multiplex PCR; TCRdb lists only in-frame clones, some missing. The table lists about 150,000 clones, over 75% of them singletons, with approximately 5.5% in the top ten. Study findings and constraints: It was shown in a later analysis that HLA-associated TCR beta chains were more clonally expanded than other, equally common chains. Owing to their indistinguishability, certain V segments, notably TRBV6-2 and TRBV6-3, were excluded.

This TCR was sampled from a man aged 25 to 40 in good health and CMV-seropositive. The V call is TRBV18, the J call TRBJ1-5, with D unresolved. The material sequenced was PBMCs. This CDR3 reads CASSPDWDQPQHF. CDR3 in DNA: TGTGCCAGCTCACCGGACTGGGATCAGCCCCAGCATTTT.